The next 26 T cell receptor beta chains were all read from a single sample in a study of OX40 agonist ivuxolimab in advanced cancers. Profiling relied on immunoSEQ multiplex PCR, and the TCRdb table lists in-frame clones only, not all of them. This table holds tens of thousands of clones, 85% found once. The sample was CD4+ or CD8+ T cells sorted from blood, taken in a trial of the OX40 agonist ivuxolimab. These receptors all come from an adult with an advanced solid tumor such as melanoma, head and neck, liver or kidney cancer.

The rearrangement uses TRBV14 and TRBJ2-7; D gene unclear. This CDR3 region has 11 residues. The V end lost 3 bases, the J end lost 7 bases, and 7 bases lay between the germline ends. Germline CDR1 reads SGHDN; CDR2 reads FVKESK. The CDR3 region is CASSHLGEQYF. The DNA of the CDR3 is TGTGCCAGCAGCCACCTTGGGGAGCAGTACTTC.

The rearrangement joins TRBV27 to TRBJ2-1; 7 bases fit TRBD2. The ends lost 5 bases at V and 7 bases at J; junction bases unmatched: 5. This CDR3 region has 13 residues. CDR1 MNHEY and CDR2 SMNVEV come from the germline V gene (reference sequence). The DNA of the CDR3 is TGTGCCAGCAGTCCCGTCGGGGGGAATGAGCAGTTCTTC. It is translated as CASSPVGGNEQFF.

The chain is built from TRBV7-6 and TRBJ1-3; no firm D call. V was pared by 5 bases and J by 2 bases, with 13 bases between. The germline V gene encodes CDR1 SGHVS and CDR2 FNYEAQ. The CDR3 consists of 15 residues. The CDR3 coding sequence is TGTGCCAGCAGCCCCGACACGGGAACTGGAAACACCATATATTTT. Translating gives CASSPDTGTGNTIYF.

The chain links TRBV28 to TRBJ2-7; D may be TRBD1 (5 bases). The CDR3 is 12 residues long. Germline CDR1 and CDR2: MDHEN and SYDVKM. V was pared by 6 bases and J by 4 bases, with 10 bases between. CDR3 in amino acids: CASRSDRYEQYF. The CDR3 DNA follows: TGTGCCAGCAGGTCTGACAGATACGAGCAGTACTTC.

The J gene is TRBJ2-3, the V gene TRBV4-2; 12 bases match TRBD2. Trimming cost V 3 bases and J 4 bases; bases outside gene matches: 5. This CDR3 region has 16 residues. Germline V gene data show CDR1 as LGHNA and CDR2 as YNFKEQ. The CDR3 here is CASSQTSGSSADTQYF. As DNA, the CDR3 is TGTGCCAGCAGCCAGACTAGCGGGAGTAGCGCAGATACGCAGTATTTT.

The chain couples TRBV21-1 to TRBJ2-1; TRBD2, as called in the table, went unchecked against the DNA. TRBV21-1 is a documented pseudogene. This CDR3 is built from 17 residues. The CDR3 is CASSGGETSGGCNEQFF. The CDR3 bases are TGTGCCAGCAGCGGAGGGGAAACTAGCGGGGGGTGCAATGAGCAGTTCTTC.

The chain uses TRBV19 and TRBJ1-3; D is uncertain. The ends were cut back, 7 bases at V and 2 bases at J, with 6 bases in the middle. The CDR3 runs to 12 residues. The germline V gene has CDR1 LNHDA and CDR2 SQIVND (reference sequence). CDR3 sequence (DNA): TGTGCCAGTAAAGACCCTGGAAACACCATATATTTT. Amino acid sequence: CASKDPGNTIYF.

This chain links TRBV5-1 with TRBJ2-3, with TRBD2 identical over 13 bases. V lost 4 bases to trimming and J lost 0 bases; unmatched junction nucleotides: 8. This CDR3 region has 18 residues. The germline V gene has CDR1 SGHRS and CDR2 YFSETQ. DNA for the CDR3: TGCGCCAGCAGCAAGGGACTAGCGGGACGAACTAGCACAGATACGCAGTATTTT. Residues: CASSKGLAGRTSTDTQYF.

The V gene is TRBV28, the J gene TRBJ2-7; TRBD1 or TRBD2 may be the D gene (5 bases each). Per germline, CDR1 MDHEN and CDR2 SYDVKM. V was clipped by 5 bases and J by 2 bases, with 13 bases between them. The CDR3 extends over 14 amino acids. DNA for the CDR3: TGTGCCAGCAGTCTGGGACCCCGGGCCTACGAGCAGTACTTC. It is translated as CASSLGPRAYEQYF.

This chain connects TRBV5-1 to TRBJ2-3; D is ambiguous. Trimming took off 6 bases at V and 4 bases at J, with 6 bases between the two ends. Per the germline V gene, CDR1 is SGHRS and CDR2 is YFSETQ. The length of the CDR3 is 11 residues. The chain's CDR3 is CASTFADTQYF. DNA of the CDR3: TGCGCCAGCACCTTCGCAGATACGCAGTATTTT.

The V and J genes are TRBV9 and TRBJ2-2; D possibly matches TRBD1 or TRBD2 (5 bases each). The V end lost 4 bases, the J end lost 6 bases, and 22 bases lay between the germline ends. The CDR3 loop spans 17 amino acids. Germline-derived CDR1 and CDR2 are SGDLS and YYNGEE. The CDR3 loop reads CASSPEPGSSLAGELFF. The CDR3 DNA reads TGTGCCAGCAGCCCCGAGCCAGGGAGTTCGCTGGCCGGGGAGCTGTTTTTT.

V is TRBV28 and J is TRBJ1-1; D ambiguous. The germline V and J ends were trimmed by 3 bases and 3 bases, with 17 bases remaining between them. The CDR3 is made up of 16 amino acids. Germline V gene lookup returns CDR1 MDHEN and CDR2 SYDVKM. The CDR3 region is CASSFAGVYRDTEAFF. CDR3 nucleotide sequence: TGTGCCAGCAGTTTTGCCGGGGTCTATAGGGACACTGAAGCTTTCTTT.

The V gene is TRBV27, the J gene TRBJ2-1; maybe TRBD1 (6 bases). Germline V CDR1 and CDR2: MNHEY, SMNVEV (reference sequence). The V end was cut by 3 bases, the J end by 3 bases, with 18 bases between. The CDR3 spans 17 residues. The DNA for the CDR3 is TGTGCCAGCAGTTTTCGGTCAGGGGCCTATAACTACAATGAGCAGTTCTTC. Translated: CASSFRSGAYNYNEQFF.

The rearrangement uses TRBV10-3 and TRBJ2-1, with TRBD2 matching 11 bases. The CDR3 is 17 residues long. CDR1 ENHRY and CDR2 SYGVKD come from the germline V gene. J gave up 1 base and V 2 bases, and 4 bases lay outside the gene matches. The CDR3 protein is CAISERTSGSSYNEQFF. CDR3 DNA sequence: TGTGCCATCAGTGAGCGAACTAGCGGGAGTTCCTACAATGAGCAGTTCTTC.

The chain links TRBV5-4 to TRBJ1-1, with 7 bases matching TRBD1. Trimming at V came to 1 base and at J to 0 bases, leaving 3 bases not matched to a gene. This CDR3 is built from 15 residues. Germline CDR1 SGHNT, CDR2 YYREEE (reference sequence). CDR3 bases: TGTGCCAGCAGCTTGATAGACAGGGTGAACACTGAAGCTTTCTTT. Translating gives CASSLIDRVNTEAFF.

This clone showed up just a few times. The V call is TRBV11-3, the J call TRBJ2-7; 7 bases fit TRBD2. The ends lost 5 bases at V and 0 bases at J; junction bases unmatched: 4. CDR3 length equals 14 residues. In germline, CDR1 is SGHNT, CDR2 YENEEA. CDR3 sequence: CASSVSGASYEQYF. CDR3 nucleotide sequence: TGTGCCAGCAGCGTCAGCGGGGCCTCCTACGAGCAGTACTTC.

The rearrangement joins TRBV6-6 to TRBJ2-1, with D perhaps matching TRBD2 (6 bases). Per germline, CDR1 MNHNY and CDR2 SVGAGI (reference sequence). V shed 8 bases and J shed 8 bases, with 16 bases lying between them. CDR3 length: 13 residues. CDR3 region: CASERQEGDEQFF. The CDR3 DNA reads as TGTGCCAGCGAGCGCCAGGAGGGCGATGAGCAGTTCTTC.

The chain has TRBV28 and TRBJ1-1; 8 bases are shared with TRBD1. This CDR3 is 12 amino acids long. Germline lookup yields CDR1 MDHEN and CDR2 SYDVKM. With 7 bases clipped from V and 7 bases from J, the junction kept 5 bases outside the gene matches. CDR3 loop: CASTWTGSEAFF. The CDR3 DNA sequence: TGTGCCAGCACCTGGACAGGGAGTGAAGCTTTCTTT.

The CDR3 here is CASSTSRGASWYEQYF. CDR3 bases: TGTGCCAGCAGCACTTCTCGAGGTGCTAGCTGGTACGAGCAGTACTTC. The rearrangement uses TRBV7-9 and TRBJ2-7; D may be TRBD2 (5 bases). V lost 5 bases to trimming and J lost 4 bases, with 21 bases between them. The CDR3 covers 16 residues. Germline V gene data show CDR1 as SEHNR and CDR2 as FQNEAQ (reference sequence).

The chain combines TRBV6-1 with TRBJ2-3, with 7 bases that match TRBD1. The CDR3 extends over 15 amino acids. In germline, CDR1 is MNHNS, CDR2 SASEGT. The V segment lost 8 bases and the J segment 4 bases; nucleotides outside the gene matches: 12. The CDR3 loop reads CASEPAGGVADTQYF. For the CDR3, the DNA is TGTGCCAGCGAGCCAGCAGGGGGTGTTGCAGATACGCAGTATTTT.

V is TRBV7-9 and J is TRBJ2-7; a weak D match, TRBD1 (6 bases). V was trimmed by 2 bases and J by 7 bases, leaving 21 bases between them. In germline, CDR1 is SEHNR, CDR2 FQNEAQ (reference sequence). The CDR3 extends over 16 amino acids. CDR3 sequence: CASSLLGIQGFGEQYF. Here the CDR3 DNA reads TGTGCCAGCAGCTTATTGGGGATTCAGGGGTTCGGGGAGCAGTACTTC.

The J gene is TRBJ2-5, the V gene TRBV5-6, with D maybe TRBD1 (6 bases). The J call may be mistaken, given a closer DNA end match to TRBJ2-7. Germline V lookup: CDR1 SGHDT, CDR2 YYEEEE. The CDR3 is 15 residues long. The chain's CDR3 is CASSPTGLSGGEQYF. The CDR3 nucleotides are TGTGCCAGCAGCCCGACAGGTTTGAGTGGTGGCGAGCAGTACTTC.

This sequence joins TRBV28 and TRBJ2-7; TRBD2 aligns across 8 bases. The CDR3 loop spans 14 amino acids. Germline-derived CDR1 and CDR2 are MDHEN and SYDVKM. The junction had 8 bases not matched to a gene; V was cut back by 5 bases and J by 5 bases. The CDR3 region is CASSPPAGVHEQYF. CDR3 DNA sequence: TGTGCCAGCAGTCCGCCAGCGGGAGTCCACGAGCAGTACTTC.

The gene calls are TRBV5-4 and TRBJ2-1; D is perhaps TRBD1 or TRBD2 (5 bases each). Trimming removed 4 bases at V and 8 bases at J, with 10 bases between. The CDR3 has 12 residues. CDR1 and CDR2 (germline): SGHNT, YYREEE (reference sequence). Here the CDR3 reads CASSRRGDEQFF. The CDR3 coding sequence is TGTGCCAGCAGCCGACGGGGCGATGAGCAGTTCTTC. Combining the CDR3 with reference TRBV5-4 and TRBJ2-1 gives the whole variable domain ETGVTQSPTHLIKTRGQQVTLRCSSQSGHNTVSWYQQALGQGPQFIFQYYREEENGRGNFPPRFSGLQFPNYSSELNVNALELDDSALYLCASSRRGDEQFFGPGTRLTVL.

The CDR3 region has the DNA TGTGCCAGCAGTTACTCGAGGGTAGCGGGATCCTACGAGCAGTACTTC. As protein: CASSYSRVAGSYEQYF. This chain uses TRBV6-5 with TRBJ2-7, with TRBD2 identical over 8 bases. Germline V gene data show CDR1 as MNHEY and CDR2 as SVGAGI. V shed 0 bases and J 1 base; nucleotides not matched to a gene: 5. The CDR3 is 16 residues long.

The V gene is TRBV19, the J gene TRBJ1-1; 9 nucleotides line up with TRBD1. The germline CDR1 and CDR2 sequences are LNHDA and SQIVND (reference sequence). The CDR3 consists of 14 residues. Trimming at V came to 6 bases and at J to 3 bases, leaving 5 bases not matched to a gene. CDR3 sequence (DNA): TGTGCCAGTAGCCACAGGGGGCTTGACACTGAAGCTTTCTTT. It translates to CASSHRGLDTEAFF.